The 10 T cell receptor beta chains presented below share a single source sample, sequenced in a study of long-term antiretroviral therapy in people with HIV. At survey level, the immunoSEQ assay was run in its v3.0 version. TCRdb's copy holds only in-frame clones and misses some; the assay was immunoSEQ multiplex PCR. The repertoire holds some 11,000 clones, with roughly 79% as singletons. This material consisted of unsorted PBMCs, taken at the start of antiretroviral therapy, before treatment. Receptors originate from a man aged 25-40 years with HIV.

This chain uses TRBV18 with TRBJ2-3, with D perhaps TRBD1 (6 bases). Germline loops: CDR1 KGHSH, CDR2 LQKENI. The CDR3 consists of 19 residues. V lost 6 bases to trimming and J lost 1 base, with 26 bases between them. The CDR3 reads CASSLDRDTYLERTDTQYF. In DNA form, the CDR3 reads TGTGCCAGCTCCCTCGATCGGGACACGTACCTGGAACGCACAGATACGCAGTATTTT. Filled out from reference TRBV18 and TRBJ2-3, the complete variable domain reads NAGVMQNPRHLVRRRGQEARLRCSPMKGHSHVYWYRQLPEEGLKFMVYLQKENIIDESGMPKERFSAEFPKEGPSILRIQQVVRGDSAAYFCASSLDRDTYLERTDTQYFGPGTRLTVL.

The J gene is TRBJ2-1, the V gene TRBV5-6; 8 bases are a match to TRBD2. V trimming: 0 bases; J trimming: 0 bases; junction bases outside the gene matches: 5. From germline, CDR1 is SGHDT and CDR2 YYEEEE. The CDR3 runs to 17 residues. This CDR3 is CASSLAAGGSSYNEQFF. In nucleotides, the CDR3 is TGTGCCAGCAGCTTGGCCGCGGGGGGAAGCTCCTACAATGAGCAGTTCTTC.

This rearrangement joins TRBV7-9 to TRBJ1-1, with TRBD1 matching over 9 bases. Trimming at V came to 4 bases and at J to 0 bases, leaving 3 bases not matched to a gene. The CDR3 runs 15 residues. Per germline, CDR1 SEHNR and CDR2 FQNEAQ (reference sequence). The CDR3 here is CASSSRQGVNTEAFF. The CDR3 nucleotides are TGTGCCAGCAGCTCCCGACAGGGGGTGAACACTGAAGCTTTCTTT.

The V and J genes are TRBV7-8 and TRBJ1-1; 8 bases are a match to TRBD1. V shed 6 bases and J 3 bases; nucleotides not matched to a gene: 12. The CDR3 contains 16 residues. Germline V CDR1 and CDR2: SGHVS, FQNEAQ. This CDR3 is CASSLPGGVWDTEAFF. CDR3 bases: TGTGCCAGCAGTTTACCAGGGGGCGTTTGGGACACTGAAGCTTTCTTT.

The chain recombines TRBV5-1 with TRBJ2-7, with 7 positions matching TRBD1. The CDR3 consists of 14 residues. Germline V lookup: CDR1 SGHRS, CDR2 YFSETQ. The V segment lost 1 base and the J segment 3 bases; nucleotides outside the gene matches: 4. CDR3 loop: CASSLQGQSYEQYF. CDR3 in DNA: TGCGCCAGCAGCTTGCAGGGACAGAGCTACGAGCAGTACTTC.

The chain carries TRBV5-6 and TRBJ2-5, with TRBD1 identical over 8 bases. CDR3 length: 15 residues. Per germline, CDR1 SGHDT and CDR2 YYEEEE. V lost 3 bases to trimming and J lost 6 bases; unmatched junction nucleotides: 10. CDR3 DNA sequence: TGTGCCAGCAGCTCGTTGGGGGGACAGGAAAAGACCCAGTACTTC. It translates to CASSSLGGQEKTQYF.

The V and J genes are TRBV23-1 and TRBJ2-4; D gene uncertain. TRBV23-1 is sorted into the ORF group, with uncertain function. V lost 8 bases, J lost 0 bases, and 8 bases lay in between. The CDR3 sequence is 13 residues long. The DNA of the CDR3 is TGCGCCAGCCCCCGGACAGCCAAAAACATTCAGTACTTC. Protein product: CASPRTAKNIQYF.

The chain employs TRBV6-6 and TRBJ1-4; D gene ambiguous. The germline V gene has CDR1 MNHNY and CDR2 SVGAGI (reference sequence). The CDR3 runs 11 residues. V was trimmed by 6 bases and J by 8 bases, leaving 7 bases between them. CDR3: CASSPREKLFF. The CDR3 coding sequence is TGTGCCAGCAGCCCGCGGGAAAAACTGTTTTTT.

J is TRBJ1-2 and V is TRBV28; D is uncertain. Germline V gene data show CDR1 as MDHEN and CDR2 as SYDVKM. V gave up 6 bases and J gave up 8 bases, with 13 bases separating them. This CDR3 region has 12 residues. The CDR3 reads CASSSRMGGYTF. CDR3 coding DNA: TGTGCCAGCAGCAGTCGGATGGGGGGCTACACCTTC.

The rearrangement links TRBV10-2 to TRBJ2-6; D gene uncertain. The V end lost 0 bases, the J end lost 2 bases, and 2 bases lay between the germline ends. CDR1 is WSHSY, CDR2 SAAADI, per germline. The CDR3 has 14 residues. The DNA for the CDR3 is TGCGCCAGCAGTGAGTCGACTGGGGCCAACGTCCTGACTTTC. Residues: CASSESTGANVLTF.